The following is a T cell receptor (beta chain) sequence with its context. Its antigen is currently unknown. These data are taken from a study of blood T cells in healthy people across ages. Study-level findings and limits: It was the long-lived donors that had more naive CD4+ cells and higher diversity than aged donors. A roughly linear fall in TCR beta diversity per million T cells was seen with increasing age.

V was cut by 3 bases and J by 2 bases, with 11 bases left in between. CDR3 length: 14 residues. Germline V gene lookup returns CDR1 KGHSH and CDR2 LQKENI. A second PCR of 7 to 11 cycles used a sample-barcoded 5' primer and a J-beta primer mix. Each cDNA molecule, via a template-switch adaptor with 12 random nucleotides, was tagged. TCRdb used MiXCR to reprocess the 5' RACE reads, holding one entry per CDR3 protein. Here the sample spans about 830,000 distinct CDR3 sequences, 58% being singletons. The clonotype was recovered from a man aged 25 to 40 in good health. The V call is TRBV18, the J call TRBJ2-7; D is ambiguous. The sample taken for sequencing was blood. CDR3 sequence (DNA): TGTGCCAGCTCACCGTCGAGTAGCCCCTACGAGCAGTACTTC. Its translation: CASSPSSSPYEQYF.